This T cell receptor (beta chain) was recovered during a study of CD4 and CD8 cells across lung adenocarcinoma regions. Germline lookup yields CDR1 SGHAT and CDR2 FQNNGV. The CDR3 extends over 16 amino acids. Trimming removed 0 bases from V and 4 bases from J; junction bases left unmatched: 2. TCRdb analysed the PCR reads with MiXCR anew, one entry per CDR3 protein. Among approximately 24,000 distinct CDR3 sequences listed, almost 50% were seen once. The chain joins TRBV11-2 to TRBJ2-1; TRBD1 matches at 11 bases. The TCR originated in a male donor with lung adenocarcinoma. The CD4 and CD8 labels of this study may be unreliable. Material: CD8+ T cells from the center of a lung tumor. CDR3 sequence reads: CASSLEGQGGYNEQFF. The CDR3 DNA follows: TGTGCCAGCAGCTTAGAGGGACAGGGGGGATACAATGAGCAGTTCTTC.